Listed below are T cell receptor beta chains from one sample, sequenced in a study of beta chain features in type 1 diabetes. Libraries were prepared by immunoSEQ multiplex PCR; TCRdb keeps only in-frame clonotypes and omits some of them. The sample has tens of thousands of clones, approximately 59% seen once. Source material: Tregs from blood. Receptors were obtained from a young woman in good health. CDR3s include the opening cysteine and the closing phenylalanine or tryptophan. Each record gives: V gene, clone size, J gene, D gene, CDR3 protein, CDR3 DNA. The D gene is left open where the match is weak. The size field is filled for only some rows; it gives once, few, many or a size class.

v_gene: TRBV5-6; abundance: -; j_gene: TRBJ2-1; d_gene: -; CDR3aa: CASSLRLGLWAYNEQFF; CDR3nt: TGTGCCAGCAGCCTCCGTTTGGGCCTGTGGGCATACAATGAGCAGTTCTTC
v_gene: TRBV18; abundance: -; j_gene: TRBJ1-3; d_gene: TRBD1; CDR3aa: CASSPRQGSGNTIYF; CDR3nt: TGTGCCAGCTCACCCAGACAGGGCTCTGGAAACACCATATATTTT
v_gene: TRBV29-1; abundance: few; j_gene: TRBJ1-2; d_gene: -; CDR3aa: CSVGGGHLYGYTF; CDR3nt: TGCAGCGTTGGAGGGGGACACCTCTATGGCTACACCTTC
v_gene: TRBV7-2; abundance: -; j_gene: TRBJ1-1; d_gene: -; CDR3aa: CASSFRGNTEAFF; CDR3nt: TGTGCCAGCAGCTTCCGGGGGAACACTGAAGCTTTCTTT
v_gene: TRBV5-4; abundance: -; j_gene: TRBJ2-2; d_gene: TRBD1; CDR3aa: CASSLPGQLTGELFF; CDR3nt: TGTGCCAGCAGCCTACCGGGACAGCTCACCGGGGAGCTGTTTTTT
v_gene: TRBV19; abundance: -; j_gene: TRBJ2-1; d_gene: TRBD2; CDR3aa: CASSSISGTYNEQFF; CDR3nt: TGTGCCAGTAGTTCCATTAGCGGGACTTACAATGAGCAGTTCTTC
v_gene: TRBV19; abundance: -; j_gene: TRBJ2-7; d_gene: TRBD2; CDR3aa: CASSVQPGGEQYF; CDR3nt: TGTGCCAGTAGCGTGCAACCGGGGGGGGAGCAGTACTTC
v_gene: TRBV27; abundance: -; j_gene: TRBJ2-7; d_gene: -; CDR3aa: CASSTQGFYEQYF; CDR3nt: TGTGCCAGCAGTACGCAGGGTTTCTACGAGCAGTACTTC
v_gene: TRBV6-1; abundance: -; j_gene: TRBJ2-3; d_gene: -; CDR3aa: CASSEGQESTDTQYF; CDR3nt: TGTGCCAGCAGTGAAGGACAGGAAAGCACAGATACGCAGTATTTT
v_gene: TRBV9; abundance: -; j_gene: TRBJ2-2; d_gene: -; CDR3aa: CASSVAGSFSGELFF; CDR3nt: TGTGCCAGCAGCGTAGCGGGTAGTTTCAGCGGGGAGCTGTTTTTT
v_gene: TRBV9; abundance: -; j_gene: TRBJ2-3; d_gene: -; CDR3aa: CASSGTVTDTQYF; CDR3nt: TGTGCCAGCTCCGGGACTGTTACAGATACGCAGTATTTT
v_gene: TRBV5-1; abundance: -; j_gene: TRBJ2-1; d_gene: TRBD2; CDR3aa: CASSSATSGPYNEQFF; CDR3nt: TGCGCCAGCAGCTCCGCCACTAGCGGACCATACAATGAGCAGTTCTTC
v_gene: TRBV5-1; abundance: -; j_gene: TRBJ2-7; d_gene: TRBD2; CDR3aa: CASSLTGTSAFYEQYF; CDR3nt: TGCGCCAGCAGCTTGACCGGGACTAGCGCGTTCTACGAGCAGTACTTC
v_gene: TRBV7-3; abundance: few; j_gene: TRBJ2-1; d_gene: TRBD2; CDR3aa: CASSLRLAGGLNPYNEQFF; CDR3nt: TGTGCCAGCAGCTTAAGGCTAGCGGGGGGCCTTAACCCCTACAATGAGCAGTTCTTC
v_gene: TRBV6-6; abundance: -; j_gene: TRBJ2-7; d_gene: -; CDR3aa: CASSYSRGRGYEQYF; CDR3nt: TGTGCCAGCAGTTACTCCCGGGGCCGGGGGTACGAGCAGTACTTC
v_gene: TRBV5-4; abundance: -; j_gene: TRBJ2-1; d_gene: TRBD2; CDR3aa: CASSSGLAVQQQFF; CDR3nt: TGTGCCAGCAGTTCGGGACTAGCGGTACAACAGCAGTTCTTC
v_gene: TRBV7-2; abundance: -; j_gene: TRBJ2-5; d_gene: -; CDR3aa: CASTPQRQETQYF; CDR3nt: TGTGCCAGCACCCCTCAACGGCAAGAGACCCAGTACTTC
v_gene: TRBV5-1; abundance: few; j_gene: TRBJ2-3; d_gene: TRBD1; CDR3aa: CASRSGGFTDTQYF; CDR3nt: TGCGCCAGCAGGTCAGGGGGCTTCACAGATACGCAGTATTTT